The sequence of this T cell receptor (beta chain) was determined in a study of CD8 T cells in ankylosing spondylitis. This clonotype has more than one count but fewer than ten. As yet, its antigen is unknown. Study-level points and caveats: Typical of ankylosing spondylitis blood, it appeared, was a TCR beta motif of several highly homologous variants.

The CDR3 runs to 16 residues. Trimming took off 1 base at V and 5 bases at J, with 18 bases between the two ends. The TCR beta libraries were generated through quantitative 5'-RACE incorporating molecular barcodes. TCRdb reprocessed the 5' RACE reads with MiXCR, giving one entry per CDR3 protein. The repertoire holds roughly 700,000 distinct CDR3 sequences, with 15% to 20% as singletons. What was sequenced was blood, either unsorted or a sorted T cell fraction (not recorded which). The receptor was isolated from a male donor with ankylosing spondylitis. The V and J genes are TRBV12-3 or TRBV12-4 and TRBJ2-7, with a weak D call TRBD2 (7 bases). This CDR3 reads CASSLDGRGLGDEQYF. DNA of the CDR3: TGTGCCAGCAGTTTAGACGGGCGGGGGCTGGGGGACGAGCAGTACTTC.